This entry features one TCR beta chain sequence. As yet, its antigen is unknown. Both 60 Vbeta primers and 13 Jbeta primers went into the PCR. Here immunoSEQ multiplex PCR was the method, and the copy in TCRdb shows in-frame clones only, minus some. The sample yields some 200,000 clones, 60% to 85% seen once. The length of the CDR3 is 15 residues. V lost 8 bases and J lost 3; bases outside the gene matches: 9. Per the germline V gene, CDR1 is LNHDA and CDR2 is SQIVND (reference sequence). The sample belongs to a study of cytomegalovirus exposure and HLA in healthy donors. The wider study: Researchers previously reported finding roughly 120 million unique TCR beta sequences from approximately 200 million T cells.

Study-wide results and caveats: Compared with the approximately 700-donor mean, an Asian-associated ancestry cluster reportedly had fewer N-insertions, according to a later analysis.

The genes are TRBV19 and TRBJ1-3, with 8 positions matching TRBD1. The source is a girl aged 10 to 17 in good health and CMV-seropositive. The sample consisted of PBMCs. The chain's CDR3 is CASYDQGAFGNTIYF. CDR3 nucleotides: TGTGCCAGTTACGATCAGGGGGCTTTTGGAAACACCATATATTTT.